The clone carrying this T cell receptor (beta chain) was counted many times. The antigen remains unidentified. The data were obtained in a study of CD8 T cells in ankylosing spondylitis. Study results and caveats: Significantly higher representation of disease-linked clones was reported for matched ankylosing spondylitis synovial fluid. Some of these motif variants have turned up before, in reports on reactive arthritis synovial fluid and blood. A TCR beta motif of several highly homologous variants seemed to mark ankylosing spondylitis blood.

Quantitative 5'-RACE with molecular barcodes generated TCR beta libraries. TCRdb fed the 5' RACE reads into MiXCR, producing one record per CDR3 protein. This table holds 200,000 to 250,000 distinct CDR3 sequences, around 19% found once. The CDR3 sequence is 13 residues long. CDR1 and CDR2 (germline): LNHDA, SQIVND (reference sequence). Trimming shortened V by 7 bases and J by 6 bases, and 13 bases separated the two germline ends. The chain carries TRBV19 and TRBJ2-1, with unresolved D. The TCR was taken from a male donor with ankylosing spondylitis. The sequencing sample was made of blood, either unsorted or a sorted T cell fraction (not recorded which). The CDR3, as DNA: TGTGCCAGTACCACCATACCCGGCAATGAGCAGTTCTTC. Amino acids: CASTTIPGNEQFF.